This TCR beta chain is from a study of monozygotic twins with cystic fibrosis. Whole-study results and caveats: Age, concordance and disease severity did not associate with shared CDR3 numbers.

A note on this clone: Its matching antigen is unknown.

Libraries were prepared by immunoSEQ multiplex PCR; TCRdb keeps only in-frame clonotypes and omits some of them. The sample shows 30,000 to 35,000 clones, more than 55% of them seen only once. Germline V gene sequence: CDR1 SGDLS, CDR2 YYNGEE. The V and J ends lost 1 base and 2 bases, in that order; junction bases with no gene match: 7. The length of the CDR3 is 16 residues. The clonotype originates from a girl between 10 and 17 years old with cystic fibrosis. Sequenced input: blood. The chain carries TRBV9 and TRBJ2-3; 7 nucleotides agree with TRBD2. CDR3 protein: CASSVPERGVTDTQYF. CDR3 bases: TGTGCCAGCAGCGTACCGGAGCGGGGAGTCACAGATACGCAGTATTTT.